These T cell receptor beta chains were read from a single sample in a study of blood T cell repertoires in COVID-19. Some clones are missing from TCRdb's copy, which holds only in-frame ones; the method was immunoSEQ multiplex PCR. The table has roughly 250,000 clones, approximately 83% seen once; the top ten hold 15% to 19%. Sequencing was carried out using peripheral blood. Receptor source: a person aged 65-85 years with COVID-19, enrolled during active disease. Both conserved end residues are part of each CDR3. Each record gives: D gene, J gene, clone size, V gene, CDR3 DNA, CDR3 protein. D genes are given only for firm matches. Clone size is stated in some rows and not others, as once, few, many or a class when expanded.

>TRBD1|TRBJ1-6|.|TRBV7-9
TGTGCCAGCAGCTTAGGATCCGGGACAGGTGGAAATTCACCCCTCCACTTT
CASSLGSGTGGNSPLHF
>TRBD2|TRBJ2-5|.|TRBV5-5
TGTGCCAGCCGCCCCCGAGGACTAGCGGGAGGCGGAGAGACCCAGTACTTC
CASRPRGLAGGGETQYF
>.|TRBJ1-1|once|TRBV7-3
TGTGCCAGCAGCTTATCGCCAGCGATGAACACTGAAGCTTTCTTT
CASSLSPAMNTEAFF
>.|TRBJ2-2|.|TRBV2
TGTGCCAGCATCAGAACCTCCGGGGAGCTGTTTTTT
CASIRTSGELFF
>.|TRBJ1-4|.|TRBV6-5
TGTGCCAGCAGAGAGACAGCCTCTAATGAAAAACTGTTTTTT
CASRETASNEKLFF
>TRBD1|TRBJ2-5|.|TRBV5-1
TGCGCCAGCAGCTTGACCCGACAGGGGGTCGGGGAGACCCAGTACTTC
CASSLTRQGVGETQYF
>.|TRBJ2-7|.|TRBV29-1
TGCAGCGTCGGGGTGGGGGGAGGCGAGCAGTACTTC
CSVGVGGGEQYF
>.|TRBJ2-7|.|TRBV7-9
TGTGCCAGCAGCCCCGGTGGGGGGAGCTACGAGCAGTACTTC
CASSPGGGSYEQYF
>.|TRBJ1-5|.|TRBV7-2
TGTGCCAGCAGCTTATATCAGGGGCCAAATCAGCCCCAGCATTTT
CASSLYQGPNQPQHF
>.|TRBJ1-3|.|TRBV11-2
TGTGCCAGCAGCTTAGTTCGCGGCTCTGGAAACACCATATATTTT
CASSLVRGSGNTIYF
>.|TRBJ2-5|.|TRBV6-5
TGTGCCAGCAGACGCAGGGTGGAAGAGACCCAGTACTTC
CASRRRVEETQYF
>.|TRBJ1-5|.|TRBV9
TGTGCCAGCAGCGTAGGAGGGTCGGAGAATCAGCCCCAGCATTTT
CASSVGGSENQPQHF
>.|TRBJ1-2|.|TRBV28
TGTGCCAGCAGTCCGGGAGGACCTCCGTGGGGCTACACCTTC
CASSPGGPPWGYTF
>TRBD1|TRBJ1-5|.|TRBV19
TGTGCCAGTAGTGCCGGGACAGGGGGCTTTCAGCCCCAGCATTTT
CASSAGTGGFQPQHF
>.|TRBJ1-2|once|TRBV12-5
TGTGCTAGTGGTTGGGGGCAGGGTGGTGGCTACACCTTC
CASGWGQGGGYTF
>TRBD2|TRBJ2-3|.|TRBV30
TGTGCCTGGATAGGCGGGAGGGTTGTAGATACGCAGTATTTT
CAWIGGRVVDTQYF
>TRBD1|TRBJ2-2|.|TRBV7-9
TGTGCCAGAAAGGACAGGGCGAGCGCCGGGGAGCTGTTTTTT
CARKDRASAGELFF
>.|TRBJ2-2|.|TRBV7-9
TGTGCCAGCAGCCTCAGAGGCTACAGGGATGTGTCCGGGGAGCTGTTTTTT
CASSLRGYRDVSGELFF
>TRBD2|TRBJ2-7|.|TRBV6-5
TGTGCCAGCAGGGCTAGCGGGCTTCCCTACGAGCAGTACTTC
CASRASGLPYEQYF
>TRBD2|TRBJ2-2|once|TRBV18
TGTGCCAGCTCACCACTAGCGGGAGAAGCCGGGGAGCTGTTTTTT
CASSPLAGEAGELFF
>.|TRBJ1-3|.|TRBV9
TGTGCCAGCAGCGCAGGACACCCTGGAAACACCATATATTTT
CASSAGHPGNTIYF
>.|TRBJ2-1|few|TRBV6-6
TGTGCCAGCAGTTACTCCTACAGGGAAAGTGAGCAGTTCTTC
CASSYSYRESEQFF
>TRBD1|TRBJ2-4|.|TRBV5-1
TGCGCCAGCAGCTCCGATCGGACAGGGCTGTACTTC
CASSSDRTGLYF
>.|TRBJ2-1|.|TRBV4-3
TGCGCCAGCAGCCAAGTAAGTCAGGGCAATGAGCAGTTCTTC
CASSQVSQGNEQFF
>.|TRBJ2-2|.|TRBV6-6
TGTGCCAGCATCGGTTCCAAGAACACCGGGGAGCTGTTTTTT
CASIGSKNTGELFF
>TRBD2|TRBJ2-3|.|TRBV3-1/TRBV3-2
TGTGCCAGCAGCCAGCCACCCGGGACTAGCGGGGGGGTACGCACAGATACGCAGTATTTT
CASSQPPGTSGGVRTDTQYF
>.|TRBJ2-7|.|TRBV6-5
TGTGCCAGCACCACCGGGACACCGATCTACGAGCAGTACTTC
CASTTGTPIYEQYF
>.|TRBJ1-1|.|TRBV11-2
TGTGCCAGCAGCGCCCCGCGGAACACTGAAGCTTTCTTT
CASSAPRNTEAFF
>TRBD1|TRBJ1-1|few|TRBV19
TGTGCCAGTAGTACCTCTCGACAGGGGGCGGGCACTGAAGCTTTCTTT
CASSTSRQGAGTEAFF
>.|TRBJ2-1|.|TRBV7-3
TGTGCCAGCAGCCCCCAGCGGGCCTCCTACAATGAGCAGTTCTTC
CASSPQRASYNEQFF
>.|TRBJ1-6|.|TRBV5-1
TGCGCCAGCAGCTTGGATGGCTCGAATAATTCACCCCTCCACTTT
CASSLDGSNNSPLHF
>.|TRBJ2-5|.|TRBV23-1
TGCGCCAGCAGTCAATCAGGGGGTAAAGAGACCCAGTACTTC
CASSQSGGKETQYF
>TRBD1|TRBJ2-7|.|TRBV19
TGTGCCAGTAGTAAATCCGGGACAGGATACGAGCAGTACTTC
CASSKSGTGYEQYF
>TRBD2|TRBJ2-6|few|TRBV7-8
TGTGCCAGCAGCTTAGTTCGCCTAGCGGTTGTCCCTGGGGCCAACGTCCTGACTTTC
CASSLVRLAVVPGANVLTF
>TRBD1|TRBJ1-1|.|TRBV5-1
TGCGCCAGCAGCTTGGCAGGACAGGGAAAAGCTTTCTTT
CASSLAGQGKAFF
>.|TRBJ1-5|.|TRBV19
TGTGCCAGTAGTATACAGGTTAATCAGCCCCAGCATTTT
CASSIQVNQPQHF
>.|TRBJ1-4|.|TRBV9
TGTGCCAGCAGCGTAGGGGGGCTACAGAATGAAAAACTGTTTTTT
CASSVGGLQNEKLFF
>TRBD2|TRBJ2-2|.|TRBV24-1
TGTGCCACAAGTGGGCGTAGCGGGGTATCGAACACCGGGGAGCTGTTTTTT
CATSGRSGVSNTGELFF
>TRBD2|TRBJ2-7|.|TRBV7-9
TGTGCCAGCAGCTTAGTACCGGGGGGAGAGCAGTACTTC
CASSLVPGGEQYF
>TRBD1|TRBJ2-7|.|TRBV30
TGTGCCGGGGACAGGGGCGGCTACGAGCAGTACTTC
CAGDRGGYEQYF
>TRBD1|TRBJ1-1|.|TRBV27
TGTGCCAGCAGGGTACAGGGGGTAGACACTGAAGCTTTCTTT
CASRVQGVDTEAFF
>.|TRBJ1-1|few|TRBV7-2
TGTGCCAGCAGCTTACAGCCCCTCCAGGGTATGAACACTGAAGCTTTCTTT
CASSLQPLQGMNTEAFF
>.|TRBJ1-4|.|TRBV12-2
TGTGCAAGTCGCTTCTGGTCGCAGAGCGGTGAAAAACTGTTTTTT
CASRFWSQSGEKLFF
>.|TRBJ1-6|.|TRBV28
TGTGCCAGCACCCTGGGGGGGTCTAGACCCCTCCACTTT
CASTLGGSRPLHF
>.|TRBJ2-1|.|TRBV7-2
TGTGCCAGCAGCTTAGCGCTGCAAAGTCTAGGGGGTTACAATGAGCAGTTCTTC
CASSLALQSLGGYNEQFF
>TRBD1|TRBJ2-2|.|TRBV28
TGTGCATCCAGCGCCCCAGGACAGGGGGCATCCGGGGAGCTGTTTTTT
CASSAPGQGASGELFF
>TRBD1|TRBJ2-4|.|TRBV27
TGTGCCAGCAGTCGACAGGGAGAAAACATTCAGTACTTC
CASSRQGENIQYF
>TRBD1|TRBJ1-4|.|TRBV19
TGTGCCAGTAGCGTGGACAGGGGAAGAAATGAAAAACTGTTTTTT
CASSVDRGRNEKLFF
>.|TRBJ2-7|.|TRBV7-8
TGTGCCAGCAGCCCGGGTCTCTACGAGCAGTACTTC
CASSPGLYEQYF